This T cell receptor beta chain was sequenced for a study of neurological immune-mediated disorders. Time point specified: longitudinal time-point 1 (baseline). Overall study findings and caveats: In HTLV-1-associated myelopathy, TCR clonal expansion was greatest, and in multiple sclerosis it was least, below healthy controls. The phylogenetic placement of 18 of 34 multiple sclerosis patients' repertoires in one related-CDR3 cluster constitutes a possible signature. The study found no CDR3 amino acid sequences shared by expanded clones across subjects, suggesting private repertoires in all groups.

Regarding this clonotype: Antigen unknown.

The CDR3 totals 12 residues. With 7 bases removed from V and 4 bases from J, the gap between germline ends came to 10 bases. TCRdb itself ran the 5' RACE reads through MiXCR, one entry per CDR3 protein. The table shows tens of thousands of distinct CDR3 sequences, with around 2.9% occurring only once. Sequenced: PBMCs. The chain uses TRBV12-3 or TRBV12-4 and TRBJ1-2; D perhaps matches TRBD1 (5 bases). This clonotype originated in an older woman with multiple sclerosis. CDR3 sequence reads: CASTIDSYGYTF. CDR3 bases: TGTGCCAGCACCATCGACAGCTATGGCTACACCTTC.